This is a list of T cell receptor beta chains from one sample in a study of blood T cell repertoires in COVID-19. Clones were sequenced by immunoSEQ multiplex PCR, and TCRdb holds only the in-frame ones, with some missing. This sample has some 64,000 clones; roughly 70% occur once, and the top ten carry around half. The sample taken for sequencing was PBMCs or T cells enriched from blood (not recorded which). These receptor sequences come from a woman in her fifties or sixties who had been exposed to COVID-19. Each CDR3 is given with its conserved first and last residue. The order of the fields is V gene, J gene, D gene, clone size, CDR3 protein, CDR3 DNA. A D gene is named only where the DNA matches it firmly. Expanded clones get a size class; other rows say once, few or many, or leave the size out.

V gene: TRBV2
J gene: TRBJ1-2
D gene: NA
clone size: few
CDR3 protein: CASSGPRGRDYGYTF
CDR3 DNA: TGTGCCAGCAGTGGGCCAAGGGGAAGGGACTATGGCTACACCTTC

V gene: TRBV29-1
J gene: TRBJ1-2
D gene: TRBD1
clone size: few
CDR3 protein: CSVLGDSYGYTF
CDR3 DNA: TGCAGCGTTTTGGGGGACAGCTATGGCTACACCTTC

V gene: TRBV7-2
J gene: TRBJ2-2
D gene: TRBD1
clone size: NA
CDR3 protein: CAMGQFNTGELFF
CDR3 DNA: TGTGCCATGGGACAGTTCAACACCGGGGAGCTGTTTTTT

V gene: TRBV19
J gene: TRBJ1-1
D gene: NA
clone size: few
CDR3 protein: CASSIEGVNTEAFF
CDR3 DNA: TGTGCCAGTAGTATAGAAGGGGTGAACACTGAAGCTTTCTTT

V gene: TRBV30
J gene: TRBJ1-3
D gene: NA
clone size: few
CDR3 protein: CAGMRQTSGNTIYF
CDR3 DNA: TGTGCCGGGATGAGACAGACCTCTGGAAACACCATATATTTT

V gene: TRBV6-6
J gene: TRBJ2-3
D gene: TRBD2
clone size: NA
CDR3 protein: CASRQGLAGNTDTQYF
CDR3 DNA: TGTGCCAGCAGACAGGGACTAGCGGGAAACACAGATACGCAGTATTTT

V gene: TRBV5-1
J gene: TRBJ2-2
D gene: TRBD2
clone size: NA
CDR3 protein: CASSSSGLGDFMGELFF
CDR3 DNA: TGCGCCAGCAGCTCTTCCGGACTAGGTGACTTTATGGGGGAGCTGTTTTTT

V gene: TRBV7-8
J gene: TRBJ1-2
D gene: NA
clone size: NA
CDR3 protein: CASSLGGDGGYTF
CDR3 DNA: TGTGCCAGCAGCCTAGGGGGGGACGGTGGCTACACCTTC

V gene: TRBV7-2
J gene: TRBJ1-2
D gene: TRBD1
clone size: few
CDR3 protein: CASSLAVQGPYGYTF
CDR3 DNA: TGTGCCAGCAGCTTAGCGGTACAGGGGCCCTATGGCTACACCTTC

V gene: TRBV7-2
J gene: TRBJ2-5
D gene: NA
clone size: NA
CDR3 protein: CASSPGTTAVYAQYF
CDR3 DNA: TGTGCCAGCAGCCCCGGCACGACCGCGGTTTACGCCCAGTACTTC

V gene: TRBV18
J gene: TRBJ1-1
D gene: TRBD1
clone size: NA
CDR3 protein: CASSPMTGGATEAFF
CDR3 DNA: TGTGCCAGCTCACCTATGACAGGGGGAGCCACTGAAGCTTTCTTT

V gene: TRBV11-2
J gene: TRBJ2-5
D gene: NA
clone size: NA
CDR3 protein: CASSSRRTGRGQETQYF
CDR3 DNA: TGTGCCAGCAGCTCCCGCCGGACAGGGCGGGGGCAAGAGACCCAGTACTTC

V gene: TRBV22-1
J gene: TRBJ1-5
D gene: NA
clone size: NA
CDR3 protein: CPGSARTGRQPQHF
CDR3 DNA: TGTCCTGGGAGCGCACGGACAGGGAGACAGCCCCAGCATTTT

V gene: TRBV2
J gene: TRBJ1-2
D gene: TRBD1
clone size: few
CDR3 protein: CASSIGQGAYYGYTF
CDR3 DNA: TGTGCCAGCAGTATCGGACAGGGGGCGTATTATGGCTACACCTTC

V gene: TRBV15
J gene: TRBJ2-1
D gene: TRBD1
clone size: NA
CDR3 protein: CATSREQGAYNEQFF
CDR3 DNA: TGTGCCACCAGCAGAGAACAGGGGGCTTACAATGAGCAGTTCTTC

V gene: TRBV11-2
J gene: TRBJ2-1
D gene: TRBD1
clone size: NA
CDR3 protein: CASRQGTNEQFF
CDR3 DNA: TGTGCCAGTCGACAGGGAACCAATGAGCAGTTCTTC

V gene: TRBV7-2
J gene: TRBJ2-2
D gene: NA
clone size: few
CDR3 protein: CASSFSGSAGELFF
CDR3 DNA: TGTGCCAGCAGCTTTTCCGGGAGTGCCGGGGAGCTGTTTTTT

V gene: TRBV6-5
J gene: TRBJ2-5
D gene: TRBD2
clone size: NA
CDR3 protein: CASLIAGTLGTQYF
CDR3 DNA: TGTGCCAGCCTTATAGCGGGTACACTTGGGACCCAGTACTTC

V gene: TRBV3-1/TRBV3-2
J gene: TRBJ2-7
D gene: TRBD2
clone size: NA
CDR3 protein: CASSQDWASGSYEQYF
CDR3 DNA: TGTGCCAGCAGCCAAGATTGGGCTAGCGGGAGCTACGAGCAGTACTTC

V gene: TRBV6-5
J gene: TRBJ1-2
D gene: NA
clone size: NA
CDR3 protein: CASTPGGSKGYTF
CDR3 DNA: TGTGCCAGCACCCCGGGGGGTTCGAAAGGCTACACCTTC

V gene: TRBV5-1
J gene: TRBJ2-5
D gene: NA
clone size: NA
CDR3 protein: CASSLGPAGVEETQYF
CDR3 DNA: TGCGCCAGCTCCCTAGGACCAGCGGGTGTCGAAGAGACCCAGTACTTC

V gene: TRBV4-2
J gene: TRBJ1-5
D gene: NA
clone size: NA
CDR3 protein: CASSQDPRSNQPQHF
CDR3 DNA: TGTGCCAGCAGCCAAGACCCGCGGAGCAATCAGCCCCAGCATTTT

V gene: TRBV3-1/TRBV3-2
J gene: TRBJ2-3
D gene: TRBD1
clone size: NA
CDR3 protein: CASSQEFAGQDTDTQYF
CDR3 DNA: TGTGCCAGCAGCCAAGAATTCGCGGGACAGGACACAGATACGCAGTATTTT

V gene: TRBV6-5
J gene: TRBJ1-5
D gene: NA
clone size: NA
CDR3 protein: CASSTGSDQPQHF
CDR3 DNA: TGTGCCAGCAGTACAGGGTCGGATCAGCCCCAGCATTTT

V gene: TRBV15
J gene: TRBJ2-7
D gene: TRBD2
clone size: NA
CDR3 protein: CATSRVAGGPHEQYF
CDR3 DNA: TGTGCCACCAGCAGAGTGGCGGGGGGGCCCCACGAGCAGTACTTC

V gene: TRBV28
J gene: TRBJ1-6
D gene: TRBD1
clone size: NA
CDR3 protein: CASRMNRGRNSPLHF
CDR3 DNA: TGTGCCAGCAGGATGAACAGGGGACGTAATTCACCCCTCCACTTT

V gene: TRBV9
J gene: TRBJ2-5
D gene: TRBD1
clone size: once
CDR3 protein: CASSVATGGETQYF
CDR3 DNA: TGTGCCAGCAGCGTAGCGACAGGGGGGGAGACCCAGTACTTC

V gene: TRBV19
J gene: TRBJ1-2
D gene: NA
clone size: NA
CDR3 protein: CASSTLRGTDYGYTF
CDR3 DNA: TGTGCCAGTAGTACCCTCCGAGGGACTGACTATGGCTACACCTTC

V gene: TRBV30
J gene: TRBJ1-3
D gene: NA
clone size: NA
CDR3 protein: CAWTLGGPGNTIYF
CDR3 DNA: TGTGCCTGGACTCTCGGAGGGCCTGGAAACACCATATATTTT